Below are 10 T cell receptor beta chains sequenced from a single sample in a study of T cells after yellow fever vaccination. A single record per CDR3 protein comes from TCRdb applying MiXCR to the 5' RACE reads. The sample holds around 530,000 distinct CDR3 sequences, 17% seen once. The specimen was PBMCs, collected about 5 days after the first yellow fever vaccination. The receptors were sampled from a man in his late teens or twenties who received the YFV17D yellow fever vaccine.

This clonotype was detected a few times. The V call is TRBV19, the J call TRBJ2-7; D might be TRBD1 (6 bases). The V gene's germline CDR1 is LNHDA and CDR2 SQIVND (reference sequence). With 1 base removed from V and 0 bases from J, the gap between germline ends came to 10 bases. The CDR3 has 15 residues. This chain's CDR3 is CASSIGTASSYEQYF. The CDR3 DNA sequence: TGTGCCAGTAGTATAGGGACAGCCAGCTCCTACGAGCAGTACTTC.

This clonotype was counted between two and nine times. The chain's CDR3 is CASSPITGRADTQYF. The CDR3 DNA sequence: TGTGCCAGCTCACCGATAACGGGGCGCGCAGATACGCAGTATTTT. This sequence joins TRBV18 and TRBJ2-3; perhaps D is TRBD1 or TRBD2 (5 bases each). The V end was cut by 3 bases, the J end by 4 bases, with 14 bases between. The CDR3 runs 15 residues. CDR1 KGHSH and CDR2 LQKENI come from the germline V gene.

This clonotype was detected ten times or more. The chain has TRBV5-1 and TRBJ2-1; D gene ambiguous. Germline V gene data show CDR1 as SGHRS and CDR2 as YFSETQ. V shed 0 bases and J shed 0 bases, with 10 bases lying between them. This CDR3 spans 16 amino acids. The CDR3 DNA reads TGCGCCAGCAGCTTGGAGGCCAGGAGCTCCTACAATGAGCAGTTCTTC. Encoded protein: CASSLEARSSYNEQFF.

The chain combines TRBV4-1 with TRBJ1-3, with a possible D match to TRBD1 (6 bases). The V and J ends lost 2 bases and 4 bases respectively, with 12 bases between them. Germline V gene data show CDR1 as MGHRA and CDR2 as YSYEKL. This CDR3 spans 15 amino acids. The CDR3 DNA reads as TGCGCCAGCAGCCAATCCGGGGGCTTCGGAAACACCATATATTTT. This encodes CASSQSGGFGNTIYF.

This sequence joins TRBV27 and TRBJ1-5; 8 bases are a match to TRBD1. The junction had 4 bases not matched to a gene; V was cut back by 3 bases and J by 6 bases. Germline loops: CDR1 MNHEY, CDR2 SMNVEV (reference sequence). The CDR3 length is 14 residues. CDR3 sequence reads: CASSLDREGQPQHF. In DNA form, the CDR3 reads TGTGCCAGCAGTTTGGACAGGGAAGGTCAGCCCCAGCATTTT.

This clonotype was observed a few times. The chain is built from TRBV5-1 and TRBJ2-2; 10 nucleotides match TRBD2. Unmatched junction bases numbered 5, after V lost 0 bases and J lost 3 bases. The CDR3 spans 17 residues. Germline assignment: CDR1 SGHRS and CDR2 YFSETQ. CDR3 DNA: TGCGCCAGCAGCTTGGAAATAGCGGGGGGCGACACCGGGGAGCTGTTTTTT. Translation: CASSLEIAGGDTGELFF.

As concerns this clonotype: A read error may be the cause here, since a much bigger clone is one base away. The chain recombines TRBV7-8 with TRBJ2-5; 8 bases are shared with TRBD2. CDR1 and CDR2 from the germline V gene are SGHVS and FQNEAQ. This CDR3 region has 13 residues. V shed 7 bases, J shed 6 bases, and the junction held 7 bases outside the gene matches. CDR3: CASTRGGPQTQYF. CDR3 DNA sequence: TGTGCCAGCACCCGGGGGGGTCCGCAGACCCAGTACTTC.

This chain connects TRBV10-2 to TRBJ1-5, with 9 positions matching TRBD1. V lost 6 bases and J lost 2; bases outside the gene matches: 5. Germline assignment: CDR1 WSHSY and CDR2 SAAADI. The CDR3 totals 15 residues. This CDR3 is CASRTGGSGNQPQHF. The DNA of the CDR3 is TGCGCCAGCAGGACAGGGGGGTCGGGCAATCAGCCCCAGCATTTT.

This clonotype was counted only a few times. The chain is built from TRBV12-3 or TRBV12-4 and TRBJ2-7; 7 nucleotides align to TRBD2. CDR3 size: 14 residues. V dropped 4 bases and J dropped 4; count of bases not matched to a gene: 7. The CDR3 here is CASSYSSGVYEQYF. In DNA, the CDR3 is TGTGCCAGCAGTTATTCCAGCGGGGTTTACGAGCAGTACTTC.

This clonotype was seen at least ten times. V is TRBV20-1 and J is TRBJ2-1, with D unclear. Trimming stripped 0 bases from V and 9 bases from J, with 12 bases between. Germline V CDR1 and CDR2: DFQATT, SNEGSKA (reference sequence). The CDR3 is made up of 13 amino acids. CDR3 loop: CSARDLTSGEQFF. The CDR3 nucleotides are TGCAGTGCTAGAGATCTAACGTCCGGTGAGCAGTTCTTC.